The source of this TCR beta chain is a study of blood T cells in healthy people across ages. Primed by a sample-barcoded 5' primer and a J-beta primer mix, a second PCR proceeded for roughly 6 to 12 cycles. TCRdb itself ran the 5' RACE reads through MiXCR, one entry per CDR3 protein. The data hold about 680,000 distinct CDR3 sequences, with around 49% observed a single time. The length of the CDR3 is 12 residues. Trimming pared 7 bases from V and 0 bases from J, leaving 8 bases between. Germline V gives CDR1 SGHDT, CDR2 YYEEEE. This clonotype was seen a few times. This chain joins TRBV5-6 and TRBJ2-7; D possibly corresponds to TRBD2 (6 bases). The sample consisted of blood. The TCR sequence derives from a woman aged 60-75 years in good health. The CDR3 DNA reads as TGTGCCAGCGGAGGGAACTCCTACGAGCAGTACTTC. This codes for CASGGNSYEQYF. The full variable domain, completed using reference TRBV5-6 and TRBJ2-7, is DAGVTQSPTHLIKTRGQQVTLRCSPKSGHDTVSWYQQALGQGPQFIFQYYEEEERQRGNFPDRFSGHQFPNYSSELNVNALLLGDSALYLCASGGNSYEQYFGPGTRLTVT.